The 9 T cell receptor beta chains listed next were all sequenced from one sample in a study of CD8 T cells in ankylosing spondylitis. Study results and caveats: About 8 highly homologous variants made up a TCR beta motif, and this motif appeared characteristic of ankylosing spondylitis blood.

MiXCR, applied by TCRdb to the 5' RACE reads, yields one record per CDR3 protein. The sample holds about 840,000 distinct CDR3 sequences, over 9.5% seen once. For these TCRs, the target antigens are not known. Sequencing was done on a sample of blood, either unsorted or a sorted T cell fraction (not recorded which). The receptor set was obtained from a male donor with ankylosing spondylitis.

The chain is built from TRBV2 and TRBJ1-2; 8 bases are shared with TRBD1. The germline gives CDR1 SNHLY, CDR2 FYNNEI. The CDR3 consists of 14 residues. Losses at the gene ends were 9 bases for V and 4 bases for J; bases not matched to a gene: 10. The CDR3 protein is CASLTGGYSYGYTF. As DNA, the CDR3 is TGTGCCAGTCTCACAGGGGGATATAGCTATGGCTACACCTTC.

J is TRBJ2-7 and V is TRBV18, with 8 positions matching TRBD1. The CDR3 contains 15 residues. Losses at the gene ends were 3 bases for V and 3 bases for J; bases not matched to a gene: 7. CDR1 and CDR2 from the germline V gene are KGHSH and LQKENI. CDR3 sequence reads: CASSPGTGAIYEQYF. CDR3 in DNA: TGTGCCAGCTCACCGGGGACAGGAGCAATCTACGAGCAGTACTTC.

The V call is TRBV20-1, the J call TRBJ2-3; 11 bases match TRBD2. CDR1 is DFQATT and CDR2 is SNEGSKA in the germline V gene (reference sequence). This CDR3 is built from 20 residues. With V trimmed by 3 bases and J by 4 bases, 21 bases remained unmatched. Here the CDR3 DNA reads TGCAGTGCTAGGGTATTTTCATCTAGCGGGGGGCAGAGGATCCCAGATACGCAGTATTTT. Translating gives CSARVFSSSGGQRIPDTQYF.

This clonotype has just a few counts. The chain has TRBV6-1 and TRBJ2-3, with 7 bases lining up with TRBD2. Germline CDR1 and CDR2: MNHNS and SASEGT. The CDR3 has 14 residues. The V and J ends lost 6 bases and 0 bases, in that order; junction bases with no gene match: 3. The CDR3 region is CASRGEGSTDTQYF. The CDR3 bases are TGTGCCAGCAGGGGGGAGGGTAGCACAGATACGCAGTATTTT.

This clonotype has ten or more counts. The J gene is TRBJ2-1, the V gene TRBV28; tentative D call: TRBD2 (5 bases). V lost 6 bases to trimming and J lost 7 bases, with 19 bases between them. This CDR3 is built from 15 residues. Germline V CDR1 and CDR2: MDHEN, SYDVKM. The CDR3, as DNA: TGTGCCAGCAGCGGTCTGGGAGACTACGATAATGAGCAGTTCTTC. Residues: CASSGLGDYDNEQFF.

V usage is TRBV20-1 and J usage is TRBJ2-2; the D is unclear. The germline gives CDR1 DFQATT, CDR2 SNEGSKA (reference sequence). V lost 3 bases and J 1 base, leaving 6 bases between the germline ends. The CDR3 runs 13 residues. The CDR3 loop reads CSASVRNTGELFF. As DNA, the CDR3 is TGCAGTGCTAGCGTGAGGAACACCGGGGAGCTGTTTTTT.

The genes are TRBV29-1 and TRBJ2-5; D gene uncertain. Germline V gene data show CDR1 as SQVTM and CDR2 as ANQGSEA. Trimming left V 5 bases short and J 1 base short, with 8 bases between. This CDR3 spans 12 amino acids. CDR3 sequence: CSVTRAQETQYF. The CDR3 bases are TGCAGCGTTACCCGGGCCCAAGAGACCCAGTACTTC.

The chain uses TRBV18 and TRBJ2-7; tentatively, D is TRBD2 (6 bases). The CDR3 loop spans 14 amino acids. CDR1 and CDR2 (germline): KGHSH, LQKENI. V was pared by 6 bases and J by 3 bases, with 15 bases between. The CDR3 spells CASSPTTSIYEQYF. In DNA form, the CDR3 reads TGTGCCAGCTCGCCCACTACTAGCATCTACGAGCAGTACTTC.

This clonotype was picked up a small number of times. The chain joins TRBV15 to TRBJ1-1; D is possibly TRBD1 (5 bases). The CDR3 is made up of 14 amino acids. V lost 1 base, J lost 5 bases, and 11 bases lay in between. Germline CDR1 reads LNHNV; CDR2 reads YYDKDF (reference sequence). This CDR3 reads CATSRGLEGTEAFF. In DNA form, the CDR3 reads TGTGCCACCAGCAGAGGCTTGGAGGGGACTGAAGCTTTCTTT.